The sequence of this T cell receptor (beta chain) was determined in a study of OX40 agonist ivuxolimab in advanced cancers. About the research overall: Recorded diagnoses for dose-escalation patients were hepatocellular carcinoma, melanoma, renal cell or head and neck cancer. The eligibility criteria allowed prior anti-PD-1, anti-PD-L1 or anti-CTLA-4 therapy, and about 40% had some. Partial responses were observed in three patients, of whom one had hepatocellular carcinoma and two had cutaneous melanoma.

Notes on the study in general: At 0.1-3.0 mg/kg, partial responders had clonal expansion among the lowest observed.

With regard to this clone: As yet, its antigen is unknown.

The protocol was immunoSEQ multiplex PCR, while the TCRdb copy is restricted to in-frame clones and leaves out a portion. The sample shows 63,000 or so clones, about 91% of them seen only once. V lost 5 bases and J lost 4, with 9 bases in between. Germline CDR1 and CDR2: SEHNR and FQNEAQ (reference sequence). This CDR3 has 12 residues. This clonotype was sampled from an adult with an advanced solid tumor such as melanoma, head and neck, liver or kidney cancer. The sequences come from CD4+ or CD8+ T cells sorted from blood, collected in a trial of the OX40 agonist ivuxolimab. This chain uses TRBV7-9 with TRBJ2-7; TRBD2 is a possible D gene (5 bases). As DNA, the CDR3 is TGTGCCAGCAGCCGGACTTTTTACGAGCAGTACTTC. Amino acids: CASSRTFYEQYF. Full variable domain (missing parts from reference TRBV7-9 and TRBJ2-7): DTGVSQNPRHKITKRGQNVTFRCDPISEHNRLYWYRQTLGQGPEFLTYFQNEAQLEKSRLLSDRFSAERPKGSFSTLEIQRTEQGDSAMYLCASSRTFYEQYFGPGTRLTVT.